A single sample is the source of the 13 T cell receptor beta chains below, sequenced in a study of chronic HIV infection and antiretroviral therapy. TCRdb re-derived calls from the 5' RACE reads in MiXCR, one entry per CDR3 protein. The top ten clones hold around 3% of a sample with about 38,000 distinct CDR3 sequences, roughly 8.8% of them seen once. Sequences were obtained from peripheral blood. The receptors were sampled from an adult who had HIV and had not received antiretroviral therapy, or was an uninfected healthy control (not recorded which).

This clonotype has at least ten counts. This chain uses TRBV24-1 with TRBJ1-1; D is unclear. The CDR3 covers 12 residues. V was shortened by 5 bases and J by 7 bases, with 10 bases between the two germline ends. Germline values: CDR1 KGHDR, CDR2 SFDVKD. In DNA form, the CDR3 reads TGTGCCACCAGTGCAACTGGAAGTGAAGCTTTCTTT. Translated: CATSATGSEAFF.

Ten or more counts support this clonotype. The V gene is TRBV7-3, the J gene TRBJ1-6; 10 bases are shared with TRBD1. Per germline, CDR1 SGHTA and CDR2 FQGTGA. This CDR3 is 14 amino acids long. V lost 5 bases and J lost 10; bases outside the gene matches: 5. The CDR3 sequence is CASSAGQGESPLHF. The CDR3 DNA follows: TGTGCCAGCAGCGCAGGACAGGGGGAATCACCCCTCCACTTT.

This clonotype occurred many times. The V and J genes are TRBV28 and TRBJ2-2; TRBD1 matches at 7 bases. This CDR3 spans 13 amino acids. Germline lookup yields CDR1 MDHEN and CDR2 SYDVKM. Losses at the gene ends were 5 bases for V and 6 bases for J; bases not matched to a gene: 3. CDR3 bases: TGTGCCAGCAGTCCTACAGGGGCCGGGGAGCTGTTTTTT. Its translation is CASSPTGAGELFF.

The chain is built from TRBV29-1 and TRBJ2-7, with 8 bases matching TRBD2. CDR3 length equals 14 residues. Germline trimming cut 7 bases from V and 1 base from J; bases unmatched to any gene: 9. The V gene's germline CDR1 is SQVTM and CDR2 ANQGSEA. The CDR3 DNA is TGCAGCGCCGTCAGCGGGAGAGGTTCCTACGAGCAGTACTTC. It specifies CSAVSGRGSYEQYF.

This clonotype was seen many times. This chain joins TRBV20-1 and TRBJ1-6; 7 positions match TRBD1. Germline V CDR1 and CDR2: DFQATT, SNEGSKA (reference sequence). The CDR3 is 14 residues long. Germline trimming cut 4 bases from V and 9 bases from J; bases unmatched to any gene: 9. CDR3 coding DNA: TGCAGTGCTACCCGACAGGGCGCCGGTTCACCCCTCCACTTT. Protein product: CSATRQGAGSPLHF.

In the case of this clonotype: A much larger clone differs from this one at a single base, so this may be a read error. No conserved phenylalanine or tryptophan ends this CDR3, so it is likely a read error. The chain couples TRBV7-2 to TRBJ1-1; the D is unclear. CDR1 is SGHTA and CDR2 is FQGNSA in the germline V gene. With 5 bases removed from V and 1 base from J, the gap between germline ends came to 5 bases. CDR3 length: 12 amino acids. CDR3 protein: CASSTQNTEAFL. For the CDR3, the DNA is TGTGCCAGCAGCACACAGAACACTGAAGCTTTCCTT.

This clonotype was observed a handful of times. The chain has TRBV6-5 and TRBJ2-1; 9 nucleotides line up with TRBD1. The germline V gene encodes CDR1 MNHEY and CDR2 SVGAGI. With 6 bases clipped from V and 9 bases from J, the junction kept 9 bases outside the gene matches. The CDR3 has 14 amino acids. Written as DNA, the CDR3 is TGTGCCAGCAGCAAGGGGACAGGGCCATTTGAGCAGTTCTTC. Its translation: CASSKGTGPFEQFF.

In this sample, this clonotype turned up a few times. The gene calls are TRBV2 and TRBJ2-7; D is unresolved. V dropped 0 bases and J dropped 6 bases, with 12 bases sitting between them. Germline assignment: CDR1 SNHLY and CDR2 FYNNEI. The length of the CDR3 is 14 residues. The CDR3 loop is CASSEASASPEQYF. The CDR3, as DNA: TGTGCCAGCAGTGAAGCCTCAGCGTCACCCGAGCAGTACTTC. Supplemented by reference TRBV2 and TRBJ2-7, the full variable domain reads EPEVTQTPSHQVTQMGQEVILRCVPISNHLYFYWYRQILGQKVEFLVSFYNNEISEKSEIFDDQFSVERPDGSNFTLKIRSTKLEDSAMYFCASSEASASPEQYFGPGTRLTVT.

This clonotype was seen a few times. V is TRBV2 and J is TRBJ2-7; D unresolved. Trimming left V 6 bases short and J 0 bases short, with 3 bases between. The CDR3 spans 11 residues. Germline CDR1 and CDR2: SNHLY and FYNNEI. CDR3 bases: TGTGCCAGCAGGAGCTCCTACGAGCAGTACTTC. Protein: CASRSSYEQYF.

This clonotype was counted between two and nine times. The rearrangement links TRBV30 to TRBJ2-5; a weak D match, TRBD1 (6 bases). From germline, CDR1 is GTSNPN and CDR2 SVGIG (reference sequence). CDR3 length: 11 residues. CDR3 in DNA: TGTTCTCTGTTGAGGGGGGAGACCCAGTACTTC. This gives the protein CSLLRGETQYF.

This clonotype was seen ten or more times. The genes are TRBV5-5 and TRBJ1-1; possible D gene TRBD1, 5 bases. The CDR3 extends over 14 amino acids. The V gene lost 0 bases and the J gene lost 4 bases, with 10 bases spanning the gap. The V gene's germline CDR1 is SGHKS and CDR2 YYEKEE (reference sequence). The CDR3: CASSLDGQGTEAFF. The CDR3 bases are TGTGCCAGCAGCTTGGACGGCCAGGGCACTGAAGCTTTCTTT.

This clonotype came up many times. The V gene is TRBV28, the J gene TRBJ2-2, with D perhaps matching TRBD2 (5 bases). This CDR3 spans 16 amino acids. The germline gives CDR1 MDHEN, CDR2 SYDVKM. Trimming shortened V by 3 bases and J by 2 bases, and 13 bases separated the two germline ends. The CDR3 here is CASSLRAGLNTGELFF. The CDR3 bases are TGTGCCAGCAGTTTGAGGGCCGGGTTAAACACCGGGGAGCTGTTTTTT.

This clonotype was observed many times. This sequence joins TRBV7-2 and TRBJ1-4, with D maybe TRBD1 (5 bases). CDR3 length: 15 amino acids. The germline gives CDR1 SGHTA, CDR2 FQGNSA. The V gene lost 1 base and the J gene lost 8 bases, with 14 bases spanning the gap. CDR3 DNA sequence: TGTGCCAGCAGCTTAGAAGGGCAGGGCGGGGAAAAACTGTTTTTT. Translated: CASSLEGQGGEKLFF.